A selection of T cell receptor beta chains follows, all from one sample in a study of CD8 T cells in Susac syndrome. TCRdb re-derived calls from the immunoSEQ multiplex PCR reads in MiXCR, one entry per CDR3 protein. The data contain roughly 200,000 distinct CDR3 sequences, 85% to 95% of them singletons. Sequencing was performed on CD4+ T cells from PBMCs. These receptors came from a human donor with Susac syndrome. Both conserved end residues are part of each CDR3. A D gene is named only where the DNA matches it firmly. Size is omitted from some rows. Given values are once, few, many or a class for expanded clones.

TRBJ2-4,.,TRBV7-2,.,TGTGCCAGCAGCTTCGGGGGACAGTCCAAAAACATTCAGTACTTC,CASSFGGQSKNIQYF
TRBJ2-5,TRBD2,TRBV10-2,.,TGCGCCAGCACCCAGCAGCGGGGGGGCTGGGAGACCCAGTACTTC,CASTQQRGGWETQYF
TRBJ2-7,.,TRBV10-2,.,TGCGCCAGCAGTGAGACAGTAGGGAACGAGCAGTACTTC,CASSETVGNEQYF
TRBJ2-3,TRBD2,TRBV2,.,TGTGCCAGCAGTACCGGGACTAGCACGCAGTATTTT,CASSTGTSTQYF
TRBJ2-5,.,TRBV2,once,TGTGCCAGCAGGCCCAAGGGGGGAGAGACCCAGTACTTC,CASRPKGGETQYF
TRBJ2-7,TRBD1,TRBV20-1,.,TGCAGTGCTTATATTCCGGGACAGGGAAACGAGCAGTACTTC,CSAYIPGQGNEQYF
TRBJ2-7,TRBD1,TRBV11-3,.,TGTGCCAGCAGCCTGAGGGACAGTTGGCAGTACTTC,CASSLRDSWQYF
TRBJ2-1,TRBD1,TRBV5-1,few,TGTGCCAGCAGCTTGACAGGGGACAATGAGCAGTTCTTC,CASSLTGDNEQFF
TRBJ1-1,.,TRBV6-6,.,TGTGCCAGCAGAACTACAGGGATCAACACTGAAGCTTTCTTT,CASRTTGINTEAFF
TRBJ2-3,.,TRBV9,.,TGTGCCAGCAGCGCCCGGAGGAGGGGGTCCACAGATACGCAGTATTTT,CASSARRRGSTDTQYF